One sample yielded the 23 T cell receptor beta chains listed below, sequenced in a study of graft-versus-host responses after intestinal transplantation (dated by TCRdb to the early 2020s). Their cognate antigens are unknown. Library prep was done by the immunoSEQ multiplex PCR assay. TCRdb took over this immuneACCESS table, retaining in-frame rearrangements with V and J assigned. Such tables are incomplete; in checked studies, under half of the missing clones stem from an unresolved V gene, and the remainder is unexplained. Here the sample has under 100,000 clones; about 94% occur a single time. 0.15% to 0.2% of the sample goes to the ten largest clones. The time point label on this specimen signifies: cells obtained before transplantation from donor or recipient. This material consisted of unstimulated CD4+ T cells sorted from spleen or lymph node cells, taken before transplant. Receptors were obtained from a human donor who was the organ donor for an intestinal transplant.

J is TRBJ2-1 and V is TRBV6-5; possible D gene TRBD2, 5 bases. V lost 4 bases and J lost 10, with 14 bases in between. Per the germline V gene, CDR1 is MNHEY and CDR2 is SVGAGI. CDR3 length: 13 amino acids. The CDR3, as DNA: TGTGCCAGCAGTTCCACACCTCCGGGAGAGCAGTTCTTC. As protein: CASSSTPPGEQFF.

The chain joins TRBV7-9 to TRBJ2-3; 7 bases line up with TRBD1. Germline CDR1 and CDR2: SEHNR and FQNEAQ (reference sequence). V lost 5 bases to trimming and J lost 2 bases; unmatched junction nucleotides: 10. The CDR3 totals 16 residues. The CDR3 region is CASSRARDRDTDTQYF. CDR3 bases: TGTGCCAGCAGCCGGGCCCGGGACAGAGACACAGATACGCAGTATTTT.

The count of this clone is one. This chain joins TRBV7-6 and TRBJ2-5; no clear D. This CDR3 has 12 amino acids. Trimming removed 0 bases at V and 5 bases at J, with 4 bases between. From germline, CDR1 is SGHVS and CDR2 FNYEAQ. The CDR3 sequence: CASSLARETQYF. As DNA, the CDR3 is TGTGCCAGCAGCTTAGCAAGGGAGACCCAGTACTTC. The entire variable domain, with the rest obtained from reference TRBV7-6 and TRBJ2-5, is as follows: GAGVSQSPRYKVTKRGQDVALRCDPISGHVSLYWYRQALGQGPEFLTYFNYEAQQDKSGLPNDRFSAERPEGSISTLTIQRTEQRDSAMYRCASSLARETQYFGPGTRLLVL.

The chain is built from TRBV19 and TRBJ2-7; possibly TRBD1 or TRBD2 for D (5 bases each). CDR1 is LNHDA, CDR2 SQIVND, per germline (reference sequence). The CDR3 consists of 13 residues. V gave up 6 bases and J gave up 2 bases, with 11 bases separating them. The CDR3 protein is CASSRDGAYEQYF. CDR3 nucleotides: TGTGCCAGTAGCAGGGACGGAGCCTACGAGCAGTACTTC.

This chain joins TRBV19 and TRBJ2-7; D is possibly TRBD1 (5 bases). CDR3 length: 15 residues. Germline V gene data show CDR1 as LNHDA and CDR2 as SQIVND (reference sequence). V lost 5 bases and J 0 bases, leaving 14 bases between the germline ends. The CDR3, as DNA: TGTGCCAGTAGTCCCGGTGGGGCGGTCTCCTACGAGCAGTACTTC. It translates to CASSPGGAVSYEQYF.

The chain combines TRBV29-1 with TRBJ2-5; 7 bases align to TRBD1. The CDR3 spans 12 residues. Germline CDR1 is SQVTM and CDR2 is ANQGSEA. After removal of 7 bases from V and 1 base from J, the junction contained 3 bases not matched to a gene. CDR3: CSARQGQETQYF. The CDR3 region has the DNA TGCAGCGCGAGACAGGGCCAAGAGACCCAGTACTTC. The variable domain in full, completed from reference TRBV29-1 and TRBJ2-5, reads SAVISQKPSRDICQRGTSLTIQCQVDSQVTMMFWYRQQPGQSLTLIATANQGSEATYESGFVIDKFPISRPNLTFSTLTVSNMSPEDSSIYLCSARQGQETQYFGPGTRLLVL.

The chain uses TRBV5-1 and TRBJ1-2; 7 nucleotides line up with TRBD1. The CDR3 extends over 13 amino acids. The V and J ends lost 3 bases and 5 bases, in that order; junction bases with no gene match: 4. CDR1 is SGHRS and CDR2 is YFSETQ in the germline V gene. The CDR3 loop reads CASSSGQLYGYTF. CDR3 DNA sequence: TGCGCCAGCAGCTCGGGACAGCTGTATGGCTACACCTTC.

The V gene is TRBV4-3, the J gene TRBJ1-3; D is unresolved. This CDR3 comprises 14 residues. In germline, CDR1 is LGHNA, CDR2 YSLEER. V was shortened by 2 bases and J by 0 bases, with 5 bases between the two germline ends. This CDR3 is CASSQMGSGNTIYF. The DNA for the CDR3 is TGCGCCAGCAGCCAAATGGGCTCTGGAAACACCATATATTTT.

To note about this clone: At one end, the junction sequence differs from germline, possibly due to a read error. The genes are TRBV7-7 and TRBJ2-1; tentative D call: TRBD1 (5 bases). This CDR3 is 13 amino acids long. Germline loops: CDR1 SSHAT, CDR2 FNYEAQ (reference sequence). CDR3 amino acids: CASSLMGRNEQFF. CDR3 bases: TGTGCTAGCAGCTTAATGGGGCGCAATGAGCAGTTCTTC.

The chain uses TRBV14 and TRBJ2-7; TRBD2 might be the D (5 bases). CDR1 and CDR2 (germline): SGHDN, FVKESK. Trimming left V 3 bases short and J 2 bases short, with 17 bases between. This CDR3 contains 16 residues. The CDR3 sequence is CASSHETWTGTYEQYF. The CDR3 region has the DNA TGTGCCAGCAGCCACGAGACGTGGACGGGAACCTACGAGCAGTACTTC.

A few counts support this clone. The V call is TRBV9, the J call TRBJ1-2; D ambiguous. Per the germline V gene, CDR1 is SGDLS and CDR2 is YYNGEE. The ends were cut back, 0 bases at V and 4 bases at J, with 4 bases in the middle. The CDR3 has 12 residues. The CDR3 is CASSVDSYGYTF. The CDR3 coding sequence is TGTGCCAGCAGCGTAGACAGCTATGGCTACACCTTC.

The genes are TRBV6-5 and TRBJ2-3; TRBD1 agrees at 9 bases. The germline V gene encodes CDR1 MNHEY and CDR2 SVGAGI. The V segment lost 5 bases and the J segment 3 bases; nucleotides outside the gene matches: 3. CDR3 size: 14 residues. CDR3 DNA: TGTGCCAGCAGTCGGGACAGGGTAACAGATACGCAGTATTTT. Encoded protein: CASSRDRVTDTQYF.

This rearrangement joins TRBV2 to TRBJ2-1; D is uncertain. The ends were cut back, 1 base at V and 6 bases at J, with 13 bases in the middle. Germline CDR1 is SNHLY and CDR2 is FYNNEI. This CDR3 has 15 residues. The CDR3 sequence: CASSEVSAPGNEQFF. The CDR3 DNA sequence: TGTGCCAGCAGTGAAGTGAGCGCCCCGGGCAATGAGCAGTTCTTC. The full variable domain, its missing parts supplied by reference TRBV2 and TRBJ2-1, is EPEVTQTPSHQVTQMGQEVILRCVPISNHLYFYWYRQILGQKVEFLVSFYNNEISEKSEIFDDQFSVERPDGSNFTLKIRSTKLEDSAMYFCASSEVSAPGNEQFFGPGTRLTVL.

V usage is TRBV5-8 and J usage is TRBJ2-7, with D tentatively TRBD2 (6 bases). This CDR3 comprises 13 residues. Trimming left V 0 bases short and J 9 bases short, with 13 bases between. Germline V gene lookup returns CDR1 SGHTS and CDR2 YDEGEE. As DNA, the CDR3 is TGTGCCAGCAGCTTGGGCGGGGTCGTGGGGCAGTACTTC. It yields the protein CASSLGGVVGQYF. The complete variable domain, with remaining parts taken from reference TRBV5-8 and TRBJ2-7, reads EAGVTQSPTHLIKTRGQQATLRCSPISGHTSVYWYQQALGLGLQFLLWYDEGEERNRGNFPPRFSGRQFPNYSSELNVNALELEDSALYLCASSLGGVVGQYFGPGTRLTVT.

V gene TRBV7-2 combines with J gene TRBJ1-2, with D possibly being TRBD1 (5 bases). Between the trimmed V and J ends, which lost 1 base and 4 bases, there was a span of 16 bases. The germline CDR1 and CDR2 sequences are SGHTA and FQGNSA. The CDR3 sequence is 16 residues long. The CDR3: CASSLESPGLGYGYTF. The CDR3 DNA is TGTGCCAGCAGCTTAGAGTCACCGGGACTAGGCTATGGCTACACCTTC.

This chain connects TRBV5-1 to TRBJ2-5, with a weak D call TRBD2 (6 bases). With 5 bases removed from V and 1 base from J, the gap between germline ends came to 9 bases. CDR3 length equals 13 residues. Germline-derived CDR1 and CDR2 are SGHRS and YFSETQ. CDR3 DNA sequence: TGCGCCAGCAGAAGGGACTCCCAAGAGACCCAGTACTTC. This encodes CASRRDSQETQYF.

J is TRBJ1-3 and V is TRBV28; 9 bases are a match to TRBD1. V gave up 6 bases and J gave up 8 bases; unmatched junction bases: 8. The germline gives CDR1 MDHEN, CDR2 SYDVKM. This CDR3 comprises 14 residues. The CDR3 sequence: CASSHRQGVYTIYF. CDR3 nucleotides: TGTGCCAGCAGCCATAGACAGGGGGTATACACCATATATTTT.

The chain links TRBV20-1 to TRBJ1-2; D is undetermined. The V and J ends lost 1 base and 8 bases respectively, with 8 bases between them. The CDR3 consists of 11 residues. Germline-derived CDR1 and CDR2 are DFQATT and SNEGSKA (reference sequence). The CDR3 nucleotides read TGCAGTGCTAGAGGCCAAGACGGCTACACCTTC. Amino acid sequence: CSARGQDGYTF.

CDR3: CASSLEDRLTMNTEAFF. Here the CDR3 DNA reads TGCGCCAGCAGCTTGGAGGACAGGCTTACCATGAACACTGAAGCTTTCTTT. The chain has TRBV5-1 and TRBJ1-1; the match to TRBD1 covers 7 bases. Germline assignment: CDR1 SGHRS and CDR2 YFSETQ. CDR3 size: 17 residues. J lost 0 bases, V lost 0 bases, and 8 bases had no gene match.

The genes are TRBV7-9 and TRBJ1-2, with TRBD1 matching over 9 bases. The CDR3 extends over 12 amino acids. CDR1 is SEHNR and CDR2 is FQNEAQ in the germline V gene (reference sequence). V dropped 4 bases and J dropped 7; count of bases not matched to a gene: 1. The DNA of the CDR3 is TGTGCCAGCAGCTGGGACAGGGTTGGCTACACCTTC. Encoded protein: CASSWDRVGYTF. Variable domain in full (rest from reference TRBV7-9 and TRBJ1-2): DTGVSQNPRHKITKRGQNVTFRCDPISEHNRLYWYRQTLGQGPEFLTYFQNEAQLEKSRLLSDRFSAERPKGSFSTLEIQRTEQGDSAMYLCASSWDRVGYTFGSGTRLTVV.

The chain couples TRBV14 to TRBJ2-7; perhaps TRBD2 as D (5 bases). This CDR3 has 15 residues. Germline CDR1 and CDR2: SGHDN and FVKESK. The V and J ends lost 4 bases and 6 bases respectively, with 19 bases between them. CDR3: CASSPPGRRAGEQYF. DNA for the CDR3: TGTGCCAGCAGCCCTCCCGGGCGGCGTGCGGGCGAGCAGTACTTC.

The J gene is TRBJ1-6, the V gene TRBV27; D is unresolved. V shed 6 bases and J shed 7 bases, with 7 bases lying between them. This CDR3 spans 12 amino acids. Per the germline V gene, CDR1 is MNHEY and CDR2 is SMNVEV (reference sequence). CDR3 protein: CASRAANSPLHF. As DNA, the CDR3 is TGTGCCAGCAGAGCTGCAAATTCACCCCTCCACTTT.

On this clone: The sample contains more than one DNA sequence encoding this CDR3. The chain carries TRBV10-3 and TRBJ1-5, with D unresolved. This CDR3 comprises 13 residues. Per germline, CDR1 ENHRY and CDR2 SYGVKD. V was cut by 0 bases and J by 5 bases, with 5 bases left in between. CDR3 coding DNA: TGTGCCATCAGTGAGTCAAGGGATCAGCCCCAGCATTTT. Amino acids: CAISESRDQPQHF.